This entry concerns a single TCR beta chain. The sample originates from a study of blood T cell repertoires in COVID-19. The CDR3 length is 14 residues. After removal of 8 bases from V and 6 bases from J, the junction contained 6 bases not matched to a gene. Germline V gene lookup returns CDR1 SEHNR and CDR2 FQNEAQ (reference sequence). Assay: immunoSEQ multiplex PCR; the TCRdb copy retains only in-frame clones and omits some. Of around 100,000 clones listed, roughly 82% are singletons. The source is a woman aged 35 to 49 with acute or convalescent COVID-19. The sequenced material came from peripheral blood. The chain employs TRBV7-9 and TRBJ2-1; TRBD2 matches at 11 bases. This chain's CDR3 is CASGGTSGFNEQFF. The CDR3, as DNA: TGTGCCAGCGGGGGGACTAGCGGCTTCAATGAGCAGTTCTTC.